This T cell receptor beta chain was identified during a study of response to subunit inactivated influenza vaccine. Points from the study as a whole: Few new T cells, the authors suggested, are recruited by each seasonal influenza vaccination.

Between the trimmed V and J ends, which lost 6 bases and 1 base, there was a span of 15 bases. This CDR3 comprises 16 residues. CDR1 is SEHNR and CDR2 is FQNEAQ in the germline V gene (reference sequence). TCRdb ran MiXCR on the RT-PCR reads and lists one entry per CDR3 protein. The sample includes 630,000 or so distinct CDR3 sequences, approximately 15% of them seen just once. Points on this clonotype: Its cognate antigen is unknown.

The sequence was collected from a man aged 45-60 years who received an inactivated influenza vaccine. V is TRBV7-9 and J is TRBJ2-2; no clear D gene. The sample consisted of PBMCs from blood, taken 12 days after vaccination. The CDR3 protein is CASRPTPGGNTGELFF. The CDR3, as DNA: TGTGCCAGCAGACCCACCCCGGGCGGGAACACCGGGGAGCTGTTTTTT.